Shown below are 8 T cell receptor beta chains from a single sample sequenced in a study of metastatic and nonmetastatic thyroid tumors. MiXCR reprocessed the PCR reads for TCRdb. The top ten hold under 30% of the sample, which has about 18,000 clones, 25% to 35% seen once. Thyroid surgery was performed in patients who had received no treatment beforehand. Sequenced: tumor tissue. The receptors were gathered from a male donor with papillary thyroid cancer or a benign thyroid nodule (not recorded which). Some clones in this sample may be carry-over from other donors' samples.

This clone counts as medium-sized. The chain carries TRBV20-1 and TRBJ1-2; TRBD1 agrees at 7 bases. This CDR3 comprises 13 residues. Looked up from germline, CDR1 is DFQATT and CDR2 is SNEGSKA (reference sequence). CDR3 nucleotide sequence: TGCAGCGCCTTAGCCCAGGGGGACTATGGCTACACCTTC. Protein product: CSALAQGDYGYTF.

This clone appeared many times. The V gene is TRBV12-3 or TRBV12-4, the J gene TRBJ2-3; D unclear. The CDR3 consists of 12 residues. V lost 6 bases, J lost 6 bases, and 10 bases lay in between. The DNA of the CDR3 is TGTGCCAGCAGAAACCAGTGGGATACGCAGTATTTT. Encoded protein: CASRNQWDTQYF.

V gene TRBV20-1 combines with J gene TRBJ2-1; 12 bases map to TRBD2. The V and J ends lost 3 bases and 7 bases, in that order; junction bases with no gene match: 4. Looked up from germline, CDR1 is DFQATT and CDR2 is SNEGSKA (reference sequence). The length of the CDR3 is 14 residues. This CDR3 is CSASTSGRSNEQFF. CDR3 DNA: TGCAGTGCTAGTACTAGCGGGAGGAGTAATGAGCAGTTCTTC.

This clone was detected ten times or more. The CDR3 protein is CASSNTGVDEQFF. Here the CDR3 DNA reads TGTGCCAGCTCAAACACAGGGGTGGATGAGCAGTTCTTC. The genes are TRBV18 and TRBJ2-1; 7 bases map to TRBD1. Germline CDR1 reads KGHSH; CDR2 reads LQKENI. The CDR3 contains 13 residues. V trimming: 5 bases; J trimming: 8 bases; junction bases outside the gene matches: 6.

This clone was recorded many times. The chain's CDR3 is CASGRAGEGPDTQYF. In DNA, the CDR3 is TGCGCCAGTGGACGCGCGGGAGAGGGCCCAGATACGCAGTATTTT. V usage is TRBV5-1 and J usage is TRBJ2-3; 7 nucleotides line up with TRBD2. Per germline, CDR1 SGHRS and CDR2 YFSETQ. Trimming removed 8 bases from V and 4 bases from J; junction bases left unmatched: 13. The CDR3 length is 15 residues. The whole variable domain, remainder taken from reference TRBV5-1 and TRBJ2-3, is KAGVTQTPRYLIKTRGQQVTLSCSPISGHRSVSWYQQTPGQGLQFLFEYFSETQRNKGNFPGRFSGRQFSNSRSEMNVSTLELGDSALYLCASGRAGEGPDTQYFGPGTRLTVL.

V gene TRBV5-4 combines with J gene TRBJ2-1; unclear D gene. The germline CDR1 and CDR2 sequences are SGHNT and YYREEE (reference sequence). This CDR3 comprises 16 residues. V lost 2 bases and J 5 bases, leaving 17 bases between the germline ends. For the CDR3, the DNA is TGTGCCAGCAGCTTAGGGTCCATTCGTCTGAACAATGAGCAGTTCTTC. It yields the protein CASSLGSIRLNNEQFF.

This clone was seen a handful of times. The rearrangement joins TRBV27 to TRBJ1-2; D is ambiguous. The CDR3 has 14 residues. The V and J ends lost 2 bases and 2 bases respectively, with 9 bases between them. Germline V lookup: CDR1 MNHEY, CDR2 SMNVEV (reference sequence). The DNA of the CDR3 is TGTGCCAGCAGTTTAGCAGGAGCCAACTATGGCTACACCTTC. Amino acid sequence: CASSLAGANYGYTF.

This clone has a handful of counts. CDR3: CASSSTGTSFYNEQFF. For the CDR3, the DNA is TGTGCCAGCAGCTCAACCGGGACTAGCTTCTACAATGAGCAGTTCTTC. The rearrangement joins TRBV7-2 to TRBJ2-1, with TRBD2 identical over 9 bases. The ends lost 4 bases at V and 3 bases at J; junction bases unmatched: 7. From germline, CDR1 is SGHTA and CDR2 FQGNSA. The CDR3 sequence is 16 residues long.